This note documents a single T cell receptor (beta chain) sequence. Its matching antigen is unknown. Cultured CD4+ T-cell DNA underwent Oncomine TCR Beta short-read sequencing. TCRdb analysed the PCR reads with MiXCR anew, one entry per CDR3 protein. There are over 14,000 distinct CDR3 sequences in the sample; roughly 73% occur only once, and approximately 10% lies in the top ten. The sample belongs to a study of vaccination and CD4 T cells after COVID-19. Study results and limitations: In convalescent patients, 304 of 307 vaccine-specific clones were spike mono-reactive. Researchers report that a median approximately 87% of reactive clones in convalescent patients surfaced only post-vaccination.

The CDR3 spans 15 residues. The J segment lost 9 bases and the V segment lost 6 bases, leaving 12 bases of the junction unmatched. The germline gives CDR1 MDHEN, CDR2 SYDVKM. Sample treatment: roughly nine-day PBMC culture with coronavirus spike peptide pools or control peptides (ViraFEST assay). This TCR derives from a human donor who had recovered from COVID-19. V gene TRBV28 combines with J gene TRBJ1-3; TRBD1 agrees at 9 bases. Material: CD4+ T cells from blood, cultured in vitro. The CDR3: CASRIGTGRLGTIYF. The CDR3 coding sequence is TGTGCCAGCAGAATTGGGACAGGGAGGCTTGGCACCATATATTTT.